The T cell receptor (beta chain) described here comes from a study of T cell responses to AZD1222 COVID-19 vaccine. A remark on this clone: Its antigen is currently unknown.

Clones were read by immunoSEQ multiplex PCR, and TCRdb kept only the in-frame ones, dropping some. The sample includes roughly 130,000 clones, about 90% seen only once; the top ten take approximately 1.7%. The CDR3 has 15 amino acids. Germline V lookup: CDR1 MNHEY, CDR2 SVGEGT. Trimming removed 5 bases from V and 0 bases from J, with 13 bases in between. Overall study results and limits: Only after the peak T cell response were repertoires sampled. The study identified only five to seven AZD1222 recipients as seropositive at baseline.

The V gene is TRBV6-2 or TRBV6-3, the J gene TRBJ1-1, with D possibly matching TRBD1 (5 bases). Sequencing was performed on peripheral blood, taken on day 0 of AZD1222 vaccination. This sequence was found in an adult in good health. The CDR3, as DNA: TGTGCCAGCAGTAACCGGGACCCAATGAACACTGAAGCTTTCTTT. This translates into CASSNRDPMNTEAFF.